One sample yielded the 19 T cell receptor beta chains listed below, sequenced in a study of T cell repertoires in cytomegalovirus infection. TCRdb redid the calling of the reads with MiXCR, one entry per CDR3 protein. Seen here are over 120,000 distinct CDR3 sequences, 30% to 40% observed once, and the top ten hold roughly half. What these receptors recognize is not known. This specimen consisted of CD8+ T cells from cultured PBMCs, obtained from culture after CMV antigen stimulation. The origin of the receptors is a human donor in good health (CMV status not recorded). Some clones in this sample may be carry-over from other donors' samples.

The chain carries TRBV7-8 and TRBJ2-1, with 7 bases lining up with TRBD2. This CDR3 comprises 13 residues. CDR1 SGHVS and CDR2 FQNEAQ come from the germline V gene. J was trimmed by 12 bases and V by 1 base; bases with no gene match: 6. CDR3 sequence reads: CASSLVVLAVQFF. The CDR3 DNA reads TGTGCCAGCAGCTTAGTTGTCCTAGCGGTGCAGTTCTTC.

This clonotype was detected only once. At one boundary the junction diverges from the germline segment, which might be a read error. This chain uses TRBV11-2 with TRBJ2-7; D gene ambiguous. The CDR3 totals 13 residues. CDR1 is SGHAT and CDR2 is FQNNGV in the germline V gene. The CDR3 protein is CASSWAPLDDQYF. The CDR3 coding sequence is TGTGCCAGCTCCTGGGCACCCTTGGACGATCAGTACTTC.

The V gene is TRBV7-2, the J gene TRBJ2-1; 8 positions agree with TRBD2. CDR3 length equals 15 residues. From germline, CDR1 is SGHTA and CDR2 FQGNSA. With V trimmed by 7 bases and J by 8 bases, 13 bases remained unmatched. The CDR3 DNA reads as TGTGCCAGCATTCTCACCCCGGGGGGGCGGTATGAGCAGTTCTTC. This codes for CASILTPGGRYEQFF.

The table lists this clonotype with many counts. This chain joins TRBV27 and TRBJ1-6, with D unresolved. CDR1 and CDR2 from the germline V gene are MNHEY and SMNVEV (reference sequence). The CDR3 runs to 15 residues. V was clipped by 7 bases and J by 2 bases, with 12 bases between them. CDR3 region: CASKNDGAYNSPLHF. The CDR3 coding sequence is TGTGCCAGCAAGAACGACGGTGCCTATAATTCACCCCTCCACTTT.

This clonotype turned up a few times. This rearrangement joins TRBV7-6 to TRBJ2-7; no definite D call. The CDR3 sequence is 15 residues long. Germline CDR1 is SGHVS and CDR2 is FNYEAQ. V lost 4 bases to trimming and J lost 6 bases, with 19 bases between them. The CDR3 region has the DNA TGTGCCAGCAGCTCAGCCGGGCCCCGGATATGCGAGCAGTACTTC. Its translation is CASSSAGPRICEQYF.

The chain has TRBV7-2 and TRBJ2-7; D not resolved. Germline V lookup: CDR1 SGHTA, CDR2 FQGNSA. The germline V and J ends were trimmed by 5 bases and 0 bases, with 8 bases remaining between them. The CDR3 is made up of 13 amino acids. This CDR3 reads CASSHTHSYEQYF. The CDR3, as DNA: TGTGCCAGCAGCCACACCCACTCCTACGAGCAGTACTTC.

This rearrangement joins TRBV7-2 to TRBJ2-1; TRBD2 aligns across 9 bases. The junction had 11 bases not matched to a gene; V was cut back by 3 bases and J by 8 bases. The CDR3 contains 16 residues. Germline CDR1 and CDR2: SGHTA and FQGNSA. In DNA form, the CDR3 reads TGTGCCAGCAGCTTTCCCTGGGGCGGGGGGGCCGATGAGCAGTTCTTC. Protein product: CASSFPWGGGADEQFF.

The rearrangement joins TRBV7-6 to TRBJ1-5; D gene uncertain. Trimming shortened V by 5 bases and J by 0 bases, and 11 bases separated the two germline ends. The CDR3 totals 15 residues. In germline, CDR1 is SGHVS, CDR2 FNYEAQ. The CDR3 protein is CASSHSSYSNQPQHF. The DNA of the CDR3 is TGTGCCAGCAGCCATTCCAGCTATAGCAATCAGCCCCAGCATTTT.

Ten or more counts support this clonotype. The chain couples TRBV7-2 to TRBJ2-2; D is unclear. Germline CDR1 SGHTA, CDR2 FQGNSA. V was trimmed by 5 bases and J by 8 bases, leaving 18 bases between them. The CDR3 is 15 residues long. In DNA, the CDR3 is TGTGCCAGCAGCCCTACCTCGACGGAGTTGGGGGAGCTGTTTTTT. Residues: CASSPTSTELGELFF. Using reference TRBV7-2 and TRBJ2-2 for the parts outside the CDR3, the full variable domain is GAGVSQSPSNKVTEKGKDVELRCDPISGHTALYWYRQSLGQGLEFLIYFQGNSAPDKSGLPSDRFSAERTGGSVSTLTIQRTQQEDSAVYLCASSPTSTELGELFFGEGSRLTVL.

The CDR3 protein is CASSEEDRDSQLPAFF. The CDR3 DNA reads TGTGCCAGCAGCGAAGAAGATAGGGACAGTCAGCTTCCGGCTTTCTTT. V is TRBV6-7 and J is TRBJ1-1; TRBD1 matches 7 bases. TRBV6-7 counts as an open reading frame of uncertain function. The CDR3 extends over 16 amino acids. V dropped 6 bases and J dropped 11; count of bases not matched to a gene: 21.

The chain employs TRBV29-1 and TRBJ2-1; no clear D. Per the germline V gene, CDR1 is SQVTM and CDR2 is ANQGSEA. The CDR3 is made up of 14 amino acids. V gave up 6 bases and J gave up 0 bases, with 12 bases separating them. The CDR3 coding sequence is TGCAGCGTCCCTGGTTCGATCTCCTACAATGAGCAGTTCTTC. Translation gives CSVPGSISYNEQFF.

The chain is built from TRBV20-1 and TRBJ1-1; D gene ambiguous. This CDR3 has 14 residues. V lost 6 bases, J lost 1 base, and 15 bases lay in between. The germline CDR1 and CDR2 sequences are DFQATT and SNEGSKA (reference sequence). This chain's CDR3 is CSAMTPHTNTEAFF. CDR3 sequence (DNA): TGCAGTGCCATGACACCTCACACGAACACTGAAGCTTTCTTT.

The chain is built from TRBV7-9 and TRBJ2-7, with D possibly matching TRBD2 (6 bases). V was trimmed by 4 bases and J by 2 bases, leaving 18 bases between them. Germline CDR1 is SEHNR and CDR2 is FQNEAQ (reference sequence). This CDR3 contains 16 residues. The CDR3 here is CASSYAKGLLAYEQYF. DNA of the CDR3: TGTGCCAGCAGCTATGCCAAGGGACTTCTAGCCTACGAGCAGTACTTC.

The gene calls are TRBV6-6 and TRBJ1-5; 9 bases agree with TRBD1. Germline lookup yields CDR1 MNHNY and CDR2 SVGAGI (reference sequence). V gave up 2 bases and J gave up 5 bases; unmatched junction bases: 4. The CDR3 extends over 15 amino acids. The CDR3: CASSYAWTGDQPQHF. The CDR3 DNA sequence: TGTGCCAGCAGTTACGCCTGGACAGGGGATCAGCCCCAGCATTTT.

The sample holds many counts of this clonotype. CDR3 sequence (DNA): TGTGCCAGCAGCCACACTAGCGGGGGCCTATCAGACTACGAGCAGTACTTC. Residues: CASSHTSGGLSDYEQYF. J is TRBJ2-7 and V is TRBV12-3 or TRBV12-4, with 11 bases lining up with TRBD2. V dropped 6 bases and J dropped 3; count of bases not matched to a gene: 13. The CDR3 contains 17 residues.

The chain joins TRBV7-7 to TRBJ2-5, with D hard to call. Trimming stripped 1 base from V and 5 bases from J, with 11 bases between. The germline gives CDR1 SSHAT, CDR2 FNYEAQ (reference sequence). The length of the CDR3 is 14 residues. This CDR3 reads CASSLEASVETQYF. CDR3 in DNA: TGTGCCAGCAGCTTAGAGGCCTCCGTGGAGACCCAGTACTTC.

This clonotype showed up just a few times. The J gene is TRBJ2-3, the V gene TRBV3-1, with 11 bases aligning to TRBD2. Per germline, CDR1 LGHDT and CDR2 YNNKEL (reference sequence). The CDR3 runs 17 residues. V lost 0 bases, J lost 2 bases, and 4 bases stayed unmatched. The CDR3 coding sequence is TGTGCCAGCAGCCAAGAACTAGCGGGGGACCTCACAGATACGCAGTATTTT. It translates to CASSQELAGDLTDTQYF.

The chain combines TRBV2 with TRBJ2-3; 7 bases align to TRBD1. Germline trimming cut 6 bases from V and 2 bases from J; bases unmatched to any gene: 8. This CDR3 contains 15 residues. CDR1 and CDR2 (germline): SNHLY, FYNNEI. The CDR3 loop reads CASRMGQPHTDTQYF. The CDR3 bases are TGTGCCAGCAGGATGGGACAGCCCCACACAGATACGCAGTATTTT.

The chain joins TRBV12-3 or TRBV12-4 to TRBJ2-1; maybe TRBD2 (5 bases). The CDR3 covers 16 residues. Between the trimmed V and J ends, which lost 6 bases and 1 base, there was a span of 16 bases. CDR3 protein: CASSSPFGVSYNEQFF. The DNA for the CDR3 is TGTGCCAGCAGCTCCCCCTTCGGGGTGTCCTACAATGAGCAGTTCTTC.